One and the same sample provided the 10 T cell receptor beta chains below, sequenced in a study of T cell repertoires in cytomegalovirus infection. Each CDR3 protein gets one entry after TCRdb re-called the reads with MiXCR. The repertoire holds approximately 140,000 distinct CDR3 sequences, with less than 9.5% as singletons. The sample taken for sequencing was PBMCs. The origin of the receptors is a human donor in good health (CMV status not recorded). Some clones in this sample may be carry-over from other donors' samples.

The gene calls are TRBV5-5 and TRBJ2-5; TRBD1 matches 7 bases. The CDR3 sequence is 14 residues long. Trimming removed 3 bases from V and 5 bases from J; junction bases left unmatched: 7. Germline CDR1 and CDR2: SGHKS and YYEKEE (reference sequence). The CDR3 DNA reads TGTGCCAGCAGCTCCCTGACAGGGCACGAGACCCAGTACTTC. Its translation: CASSSLTGHETQYF.

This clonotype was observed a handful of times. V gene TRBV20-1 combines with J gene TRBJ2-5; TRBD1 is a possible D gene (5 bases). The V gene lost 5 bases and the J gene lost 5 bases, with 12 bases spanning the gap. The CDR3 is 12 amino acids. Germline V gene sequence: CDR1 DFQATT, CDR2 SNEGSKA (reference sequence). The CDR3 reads CSAGALGETQYF. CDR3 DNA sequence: TGCAGTGCTGGGGCCCTCGGGGAGACCCAGTACTTC.

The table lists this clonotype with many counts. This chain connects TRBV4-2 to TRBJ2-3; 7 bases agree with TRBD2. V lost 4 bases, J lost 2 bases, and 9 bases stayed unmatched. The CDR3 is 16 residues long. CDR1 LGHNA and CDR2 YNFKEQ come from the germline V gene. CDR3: CASSRERGPPTDTQYF. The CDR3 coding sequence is TGTGCCAGCAGCCGCGAGCGGGGCCCCCCCACAGATACGCAGTATTTT.

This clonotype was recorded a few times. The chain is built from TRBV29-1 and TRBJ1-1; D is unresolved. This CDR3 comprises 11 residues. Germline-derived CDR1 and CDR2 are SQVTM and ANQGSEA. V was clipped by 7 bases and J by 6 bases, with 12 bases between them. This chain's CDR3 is CSAYVSAEAFF. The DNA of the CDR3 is TGCAGCGCCTACGTGTCCGCTGAAGCTTTCTTT.

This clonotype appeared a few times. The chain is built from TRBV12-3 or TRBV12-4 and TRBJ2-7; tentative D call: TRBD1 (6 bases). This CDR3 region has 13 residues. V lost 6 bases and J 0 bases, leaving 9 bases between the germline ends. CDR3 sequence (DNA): TGTGCCAGCAGCAGGGACACCTCCTACGAGCAGTACTTC. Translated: CASSRDTSYEQYF.

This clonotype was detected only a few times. The CDR3 DNA reads as TGTGCCAGCAGCTTAGCTTCCACAGAGAACACTGAAGCTTTCTTT. Encoded protein: CASSLASTENTEAFF. The chain uses TRBV7-3 and TRBJ1-1; unclear D gene. The germline V gene has CDR1 SGHTA and CDR2 FQGTGA. The V end lost 2 bases, the J end lost 1 base, and 11 bases lay between the germline ends. The CDR3 extends over 15 amino acids.

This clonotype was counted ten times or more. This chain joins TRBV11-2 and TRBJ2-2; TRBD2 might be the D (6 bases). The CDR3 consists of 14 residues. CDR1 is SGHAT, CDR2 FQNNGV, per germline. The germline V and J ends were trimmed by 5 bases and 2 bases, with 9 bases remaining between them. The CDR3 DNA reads TGTGCCAGCAGCCTGACTAGAAACACCGGGGAGCTGTTTTTT. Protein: CASSLTRNTGELFF.

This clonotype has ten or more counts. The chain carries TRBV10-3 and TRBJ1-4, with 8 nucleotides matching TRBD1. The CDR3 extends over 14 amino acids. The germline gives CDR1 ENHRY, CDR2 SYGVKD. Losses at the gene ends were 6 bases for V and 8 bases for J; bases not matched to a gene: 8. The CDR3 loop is CAISSGGLFEKLFF. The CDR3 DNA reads TGTGCCATCAGCTCAGGGGGCCTTTTCGAAAAACTGTTTTTT.

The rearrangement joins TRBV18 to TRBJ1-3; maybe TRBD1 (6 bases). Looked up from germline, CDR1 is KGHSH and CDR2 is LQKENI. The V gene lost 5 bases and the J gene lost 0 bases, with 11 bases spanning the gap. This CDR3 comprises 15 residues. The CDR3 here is CASSSQGLSGNTIYF. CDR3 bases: TGTGCCAGCTCATCACAGGGCCTCTCTGGAAACACCATATATTTT.

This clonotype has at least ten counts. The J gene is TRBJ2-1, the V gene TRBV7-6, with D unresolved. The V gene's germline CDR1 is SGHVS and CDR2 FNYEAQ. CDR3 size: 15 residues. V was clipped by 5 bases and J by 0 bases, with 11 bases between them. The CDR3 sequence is CASSPARSSYNEQFF. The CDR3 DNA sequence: TGTGCCAGCAGCCCTGCCCGGAGCTCCTACAATGAGCAGTTCTTC. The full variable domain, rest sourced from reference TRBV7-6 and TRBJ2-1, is GAGVSQSPRYKVTKRGQDVALRCDPISGHVSLYWYRQALGQGPEFLTYFNYEAQQDKSGLPNDRFSAERPEGSISTLTIQRTEQRDSAMYRCASSPARSSYNEQFFGPGTRLTVL.